The rows below give T cell receptor beta chains drawn from one sample of a study of beta chain features in type 1 diabetes. Profiled with immunoSEQ multiplex PCR; TCRdb holds only in-frame clones, not every one. The sample has a few hundred thousand clones, roughly 12% seen once. The sequenced material came from naive CD4+ T cells from blood. These receptors all stem from a woman aged 18-29 years with type 1 diabetes. Both conserved end residues are part of each CDR3. A D gene is named only where the DNA matches it firmly. Expanded clones get a size class; other rows say once, few or many, or leave the size out.

V	J	D	size	DNA	CDR3
TRBV4-3	TRBJ2-7	TRBD1	NA	TGCGCCAGCAGCCAATTGGGACAGGGAGGTGGGGAGCAGTACTTC	CASSQLGQGGGEQYF
TRBV29-1	TRBJ1-1	NA	NA	TGCAGCGTTGGGCAGGGGCTTACTGAAGCTTTCTTT	CSVGQGLTEAFF
TRBV9	TRBJ1-1	TRBD1	NA	TGTGCCAGCAGCGCCAGGACAGGGGAGCTTTGGAACACTGAAGCTTTCTTT	CASSARTGELWNTEAFF
TRBV5-1	TRBJ1-1	NA	once	TGCGCCAGCAGCGACAGACAGTTTCAAGCAGCTTTCTTT	CASSDRQFQAAFF
TRBV5-4	TRBJ2-3	NA	few	TGTGCCAGCAGCGCCGCGGAGGGATATACGCAGTATTTT	CASSAAEGYTQYF
TRBV7-6	TRBJ1-4	NA	NA	TGTGCCAGCAGCTTAAGACCTCGGGGTATTGAAAAACTGTTTTTT	CASSLRPRGIEKLFF
TRBV19	TRBJ2-2	NA	few	TGTGCCACCTCCTGGTATCCGGGCACCGGGGAGCTGTTTTTT	CATSWYPGTGELFF
TRBV30	TRBJ2-4	TRBD2	NA	TGTGCCTGGAGTCCTACTAGCGGGAGATACATTCAGTACTTC	CAWSPTSGRYIQYF
TRBV4-3	TRBJ2-2	NA	NA	TGCGCCAGCAGCCAAGCCCTCGCGGGTGGGGCCGGGGAGCTGTTTTTT	CASSQALAGGAGELFF
TRBV11-2	TRBJ2-7	NA	NA	TGTGCCAGCAGCTTAGTAACCGGTTCTCACTCCTACGAGCAGTACTTC	CASSLVTGSHSYEQYF
TRBV12-5	TRBJ2-3	NA	NA	TGTGCTAGTGAGGGAGTCACAGATACGCAGTATTTT	CASEGVTDTQYF
TRBV30	TRBJ2-5	TRBD1	NA	TGTGCCTGGAGTGTGGCGGCAGGGGGCGCCGAGACCCAGTACTTC	CAWSVAAGGAETQYF
TRBV4-3	TRBJ2-5	NA	few	TGCGCCAGCAGCCAAGAGCCCAGATCGGGGGAGACCCAGTACTTC	CASSQEPRSGETQYF